One sample yielded the 29 T cell receptor beta chains listed below, sequenced in a study of blood T cell repertoires in COVID-19. Clones were read by immunoSEQ multiplex PCR, and TCRdb kept only the in-frame ones, dropping some. The repertoire holds roughly 700,000 clones, with around 90% as singletons. The sample comprised peripheral blood. The receptors were gathered from a woman aged 18-29 years with acute or convalescent COVID-19.

V and J are TRBV14 and TRBJ2-3; unclear D gene. The CDR3 contains 14 residues. The germline V and J ends were trimmed by 1 base and 7 bases, with 12 bases remaining between them. Germline loops: CDR1 SGHDN, CDR2 FVKESK. The CDR3 DNA sequence: TGTGCCAGCAGCCAAGTGGTTAGCCGAAATACGCAGTATTTT. Its translation: CASSQVVSRNTQYF.

The chain is built from TRBV5-6 and TRBJ1-1; 8 positions agree with TRBD1. Trimming at V came to 2 bases and at J to 1 base, leaving 7 bases not matched to a gene. There are 16 residues in the CDR3. In germline, CDR1 is SGHDT, CDR2 YYEEEE. CDR3 coding DNA: TGTGCCAGCAGCTTTTGGGGGACAGGAGGGAACACTGAAGCTTTCTTT. It translates to CASSFWGTGGNTEAFF.

The chain recombines TRBV11-3 with TRBJ2-2, with D possibly being TRBD2 (5 bases). V lost 4 bases and J lost 3, with 9 bases in between. The CDR3 is 14 residues long. The germline CDR1 and CDR2 sequences are SGHNT and YENEEA. The CDR3 nucleotides read TGTGCCAGCAGCTCCTGGGGAGACACCGGGGAGCTGTTTTTT. This codes for CASSSWGDTGELFF.

This clone appeared once. The CDR3 sequence: CASSPTQVAGAGRETQYF. CDR3 nucleotide sequence: TGTGCCAGCAGCCCTACGCAGGTGGCGGGGGCCGGTAGAGAGACCCAGTACTTC. This chain connects TRBV27 to TRBJ2-5, with D maybe TRBD2 (7 bases). Between the trimmed V and J ends, which lost 6 bases and 4 bases, there was a span of 27 bases. The CDR3 runs to 18 residues. Per germline, CDR1 MNHEY and CDR2 SMNVEV (reference sequence).

The rearrangement joins TRBV30 to TRBJ1-1; a weak D match, TRBD1 (5 bases). The V end lost 0 bases, the J end lost 3 bases, and 17 bases lay between the germline ends. There are 16 residues in the CDR3. Germline CDR1 GTSNPN, CDR2 SVGIG (reference sequence). The CDR3 sequence: CAWSVTGWDIYTEAFF. The DNA for the CDR3 is TGTGCCTGGAGTGTAACAGGCTGGGATATTTACACTGAAGCTTTCTTT.

The CDR3 loop reads CSVEDQVPTCRIMNTEAFF. CDR3 nucleotide sequence: TGCAGCGTTGAAGATCAGGTTCCCACATGCCGGATCATGAACACTGAAGCTTTCTTT. This chain joins TRBV29-1 and TRBJ1-1; no clear D gene. This CDR3 has 19 residues. The V gene's germline CDR1 is SQVTM and CDR2 ANQGSEA. With 0 bases removed from V and 0 bases from J, the gap between germline ends came to 23 bases.

The rearrangement uses TRBV2 and TRBJ1-2; TRBD1 is a possible D gene (5 bases). V was pared by 6 bases and J by 4 bases, with 21 bases between. The CDR3 length is 16 residues. CDR1 and CDR2 from the germline V gene are SNHLY and FYNNEI. The CDR3 sequence: CASRREFGDQGYGYTF. The CDR3 DNA reads TGTGCCAGCAGGCGGGAATTTGGGGACCAGGGCTATGGCTACACCTTC.

The J gene is TRBJ2-3, the V gene TRBV19; TRBD2 might be the D (5 bases). The CDR3 has 16 residues. The V end was cut by 3 bases, the J end by 0 bases, with 13 bases between. Germline V gene sequence: CDR1 LNHDA, CDR2 SQIVND (reference sequence). The CDR3 DNA sequence: TGTGCCAGTAGTATGCGAGGGAGATCTAGCACAGATACGCAGTATTTT. It yields the protein CASSMRGRSSTDTQYF.

The chain links TRBV19 to TRBJ2-6; 9 bases agree with TRBD1. V lost 1 base and J lost 2; bases outside the gene matches: 9. The germline V gene has CDR1 LNHDA and CDR2 SQIVND (reference sequence). The length of the CDR3 is 19 residues. The CDR3 nucleotides read TGTGCCAGTAGTATAGGACCGGGACAGGGTCTCACTGGGGCCAACGTCCTGACTTTC. This gives the protein CASSIGPGQGLTGANVLTF.

V and J are TRBV29-1 and TRBJ1-2; 7 bases match TRBD1. This CDR3 comprises 14 residues. The ends lost 4 bases at V and 5 bases at J; junction bases unmatched: 10. CDR1 and CDR2 (germline): SQVTM, ANQGSEA. The CDR3 reads CSVGYFGTDYGYTF. CDR3 DNA: TGCAGCGTTGGGTATTTCGGGACAGATTATGGCTACACCTTC.

The CDR3 region is CASSISQGEAYGYTF. The CDR3 DNA is TGTGCCAGTAGTATTTCTCAGGGGGAAGCCTATGGCTACACCTTC. The rearrangement uses TRBV19 and TRBJ1-2, with 7 bases lining up with TRBD1. The CDR3 has 15 residues. Per the germline V gene, CDR1 is LNHDA and CDR2 is SQIVND (reference sequence). With 3 bases clipped from V and 4 bases from J, the junction kept 8 bases outside the gene matches. Drawing the rest from reference TRBV19 and TRBJ1-2, the complete variable domain is DGGITQSPKYLFRKEGQNVTLSCEQNLNHDAMYWYRQDPGQGLRLIYYSQIVNDFQKGDIAEGYSVSREKKESFPLTVTSAQKNPTAFYLCASSISQGEAYGYTFGSGTRLTVV.

The chain uses TRBV5-1 and TRBJ1-4, with TRBD1 matching over 9 bases. The CDR3 spans 15 residues. Germline V gene data show CDR1 as SGHRS and CDR2 as YFSETQ. The J segment lost 8 bases and the V segment lost 0 bases, leaving 5 bases of the junction unmatched. CDR3 residues: CASSLVQGAWEKLFF. Written as DNA, the CDR3 is TGCGCCAGCAGCTTGGTACAGGGGGCTTGGGAAAAACTGTTTTTT.

V gene TRBV10-3 combines with J gene TRBJ2-7, with 9 positions matching TRBD1. This CDR3 spans 14 amino acids. Germline CDR1 ENHRY, CDR2 SYGVKD. V lost 11 bases to trimming and J lost 4 bases; unmatched junction nucleotides: 12. For the CDR3, the DNA is TGTGCCTCCTCCCCGGGACAGGGACCATACGAGCAGTACTTC. Encoded protein: CASSPGQGPYEQYF.

The chain carries TRBV30 and TRBJ2-3; D is perhaps TRBD2 (5 bases). Trimming took 5 bases from V and 0 from J, leaving 12 bases between them. The germline CDR1 and CDR2 sequences are GTSNPN and SVGIG (reference sequence). The CDR3 loop spans 14 amino acids. The CDR3 sequence is CAWRPGRSTDTQYF. CDR3 sequence (DNA): TGTGCCTGGCGCCCGGGGAGAAGCACAGATACGCAGTATTTT.

Ten or more counts support this clone. The chain recombines TRBV5-1 with TRBJ1-5; D is undetermined. Germline CDR1 reads SGHRS; CDR2 reads YFSETQ. The V end was cut by 4 bases, the J end by 5 bases, with 22 bases between. CDR3 size: 17 residues. CDR3: CASSKTPGGRSYQPQHF. CDR3 in DNA: TGCGCCAGCAGCAAGACACCGGGAGGCAGGAGTTATCAGCCCCAGCATTTT.

This rearrangement joins TRBV6-6 to TRBJ1-1; D gene ambiguous. Trimming stripped 8 bases from V and 0 bases from J, with 10 bases between. The length of the CDR3 is 13 residues. Germline V gene data show CDR1 as MNHNY and CDR2 as SVGAGI (reference sequence). In nucleotides, the CDR3 is TGTGCCAGCGCAGCGGGGATGAACACTGAAGCTTTCTTT. This sequence encodes CASAAGMNTEAFF.

V is TRBV6-2 or TRBV6-3 and J is TRBJ2-3; 9 bases line up with TRBD2. The CDR3 consists of 15 residues. CDR1 is MNHEY, CDR2 SVGEGT, per germline. J gave up 2 bases and V 2 bases, and 2 bases lay outside the gene matches. The DNA for the CDR3 is TGTGCCAGCAGTTACAAGCGGGGGGCCACAGATACGCAGTATTTT. It specifies CASSYKRGATDTQYF.

This clone was seen only once. The CDR3 DNA reads as TGTGCCAGCAGCTTAGGACAGAACTATGGCTACACCTTC. It is translated as CASSLGQNYGYTF. This chain links TRBV7-8 with TRBJ1-2; the D gene is possibly TRBD1 (5 bases). The CDR3 loop spans 13 amino acids. V lost 1 base and J lost 2, with 5 bases in between. Germline assignment: CDR1 SGHVS and CDR2 FQNEAQ.

The chain recombines TRBV2 with TRBJ1-1; possible D gene TRBD1, 5 bases. CDR3 length: 15 residues. Germline CDR1 SNHLY, CDR2 FYNNEI. V was shortened by 1 base and J by 4 bases, with 13 bases between the two germline ends. CDR3 protein: CASSEGAGWLTEAFF. The CDR3 DNA sequence: TGTGCCAGCAGTGAAGGTGCAGGGTGGCTCACTGAAGCTTTCTTT.

V usage is TRBV4-1 and J usage is TRBJ2-2; D not certain. Germline CDR1 reads MGHRA; CDR2 reads YSYEKL. This CDR3 spans 12 amino acids. The V gene lost 4 bases and the J gene lost 7 bases, with 7 bases spanning the gap. In nucleotides, the CDR3 is TGCGCCAGCAGCCCCTACGGCGGGGAGCTGTTTTTT. Amino acids: CASSPYGGELFF.

This chain links TRBV5-1 with TRBJ1-1; D possibly corresponds to TRBD1 (6 bases). The CDR3 is 15 residues long. V lost 2 bases, J lost 6 bases, and 17 bases lay in between. Germline loops: CDR1 SGHRS, CDR2 YFSETQ. The CDR3 is CASSFIQGGEPEAFF. The CDR3 DNA sequence: TGCGCCAGCAGCTTCATCCAAGGGGGTGAACCTGAAGCTTTCTTT.

The chain's CDR3 is CASSVSGSGGELFF. DNA of the CDR3: TGTGCCAGCAGTGTCAGCGGGAGTGGCGGGGAGCTGTTTTTT. This sequence joins TRBV6-4 and TRBJ2-2; 8 nucleotides line up with TRBD2. CDR3 length: 14 amino acids. After removal of 4 bases from V and 7 bases from J, the junction contained 5 bases not matched to a gene. The germline gives CDR1 MRHNA, CDR2 SNTAGT.

A single count supports this clone. The chain has TRBV2 and TRBJ2-3; 8 nucleotides line up with TRBD1. The V segment lost 8 bases and the J segment 4 bases; nucleotides outside the gene matches: 8. The CDR3 is 14 residues long. Germline V gene data show CDR1 as SNHLY and CDR2 as FYNNEI. The CDR3 nucleotides are TGTGCCAGCGCCCTGACAGGGGCACCAGATACGCAGTATTTT. Its protein is CASALTGAPDTQYF.

The chain has TRBV20-1 and TRBJ1-4, with D possibly being TRBD1 (5 bases). In germline, CDR1 is DFQATT, CDR2 SNEGSKA (reference sequence). The CDR3 has 11 amino acids. Here the CDR3 DNA reads TGCATCCCGGGGGTTGGGGAAAAACTGTTTTTT. Its protein product is CIPGVGEKLFF.

The V and J genes are TRBV6-6 and TRBJ1-2, with a tentative D call TRBD1 (6 bases). The germline V and J ends were trimmed by 2 bases and 5 bases, with 9 bases remaining between them. The CDR3 has 13 amino acids. The germline V gene encodes CDR1 MNHNY and CDR2 SVGAGI (reference sequence). CDR3 protein: CASSYRGQYGYTF. In nucleotides, the CDR3 is TGTGCCAGCAGTTACCGAGGACAGTATGGCTACACCTTC.

The J gene is TRBJ1-3, the V gene TRBV4-2; D unclear. Germline-derived CDR1 and CDR2 are LGHNA and YNFKEQ. This CDR3 comprises 14 residues. The V and J ends lost 6 bases and 0 bases respectively, with 9 bases between them. The CDR3 sequence is CASSGRNSGNTIYF. The CDR3, as DNA: TGTGCCAGCAGTGGGAGAAACTCTGGAAACACCATATATTTT.

This clone has at least ten counts. The chain is built from TRBV3-1 (or the pseudogene TRBV3-2) and TRBJ1-2; D might be TRBD1 (5 bases). V lost 2 bases to trimming and J lost 8 bases, with 15 bases between them. There are 14 residues in the CDR3. Germline lookup yields CDR1 LGHDT and CDR2 YNNKEL (reference sequence). The CDR3 sequence: CASSQSTGWVGYTF. The CDR3 nucleotides read TGTGCCAGCAGCCAATCCACAGGTTGGGTCGGCTACACCTTC.

This clone was recorded only once. V is TRBV4-2 and J is TRBJ2-5; 9 bases line up with TRBD2. This CDR3 has 17 residues. Losses at the gene ends were 0 bases for V and 5 bases for J; bases not matched to a gene: 10. The germline V gene has CDR1 LGHNA and CDR2 YNFKEQ. The CDR3 nucleotides are TGTGCCAGCAGCCAAGACCCTGCGGGGGGGCCGAGGGAGACCCAGTACTTC. It translates to CASSQDPAGGPRETQYF.

The chain carries TRBV7-8 and TRBJ2-6, with unresolved D. The CDR3 spans 15 residues. Trimming left V 5 bases short and J 0 bases short, with 8 bases between. The germline V gene has CDR1 SGHVS and CDR2 FQNEAQ. CDR3 nucleotide sequence: TGTGCCAGCAGCCCTCCGTACTCTGGGGCCAACGTCCTGACTTTC. It is translated as CASSPPYSGANVLTF.